Included here is one T cell receptor (beta chain) sequence, with context. Its antigen is undetermined. The V gene lost 4 bases and the J gene lost 2 bases, with 11 bases spanning the gap. The CDR3 runs to 14 residues. The germline V gene has CDR1 MNHEY and CDR2 SVGEGT. These data come from a study of T cell responses to AZD1222 COVID-19 vaccine. TCRdb's table, derived via immunoSEQ multiplex PCR, lists solely in-frame clones and lacks some. The sample lists about 180,000 clones, roughly nine tenths occurring once. Points from the study as a whole: Reports indicate that nearly half of spike-specific TCRs are directed at unmutated variant regions. No repertoire was sampled before or during the peak T cell response, only after it. A mostly white British donor set with more females was recruited, and clonal diversity was possibly underestimated. Spike-specific TCRs gained breadth and depth after people received two AZD1222 doses.

The chain couples TRBV6-2 or TRBV6-3 to TRBJ2-5; D remains unclear. The sample was peripheral blood, taken on day 0 of AZD1222 vaccination. This clonotype was sampled from an adult in good health. This chain's CDR3 is CASSSIGPQETQYF. The CDR3 DNA follows: TGTGCCAGCAGTTCTATTGGGCCACAAGAGACCCAGTACTTC.